Listed here are 6 T cell receptor beta chains from one sample, sequenced in a study of graft-versus-host responses after intestinal transplantation. The table came from immunoSEQ multiplex PCR; TCRdb's copy has only in-frame clones and leaves some out. The table shows over 65,000 clones, with 91% occurring only once. These receptors lack a known antigen. The sample here was unstimulated CD8+ T cells sorted from spleen or lymph node cells, taken before transplant. Receptors originate from a human donor who was the organ donor for an intestinal transplant.

This chain links TRBV5-6 with TRBJ2-1, with 14 bases identical to TRBD2. Germline values: CDR1 SGHDT, CDR2 YYEEEE. Trimming took 4 bases from V and 4 from J; bases not matched to a gene: 4. This CDR3 has 16 residues. The CDR3 DNA follows: TGTGCCAGCAGCCCATGGACTAGCGGGAGGTACAATGAGCAGTTCTTC. Residues: CASSPWTSGRYNEQFF.

This clone was seen a few times. This sequence joins TRBV5-6 and TRBJ2-1, with 9 bases matching TRBD1. The CDR3 is 15 amino acids. The V segment lost 4 bases and the J segment 6 bases; nucleotides outside the gene matches: 8. Germline assignment: CDR1 SGHDT and CDR2 YYEEEE. In nucleotides, the CDR3 is TGTGCCAGCAGCGGCCGGGACAGGGACCCCAATGAGCAGTTCTTC. It translates to CASSGRDRDPNEQFF.

As regards this clone: The same CDR3 is also encoded by other DNA sequences in this sample. This chain joins TRBV5-1 and TRBJ1-2, with D hard to call. From germline, CDR1 is SGHRS and CDR2 YFSETQ. There are 12 residues in the CDR3. The ends were cut back, 0 bases at V and 5 bases at J, with 5 bases in the middle. The CDR3 DNA reads TGCGCCAGCAGCTTGGAAGGGTATGGCTACACCTTC. As protein: CASSLEGYGYTF. The whole variable domain, remainder taken from reference TRBV5-1 and TRBJ1-2, is KAGVTQTPRYLIKTRGQQVTLSCSPISGHRSVSWYQQTPGQGLQFLFEYFSETQRNKGNFPGRFSGRQFSNSRSEMNVSTLELGDSALYLCASSLEGYGYTFGSGTRLTVV.

V gene TRBV18 combines with J gene TRBJ2-1; 8 bases agree with TRBD1. The CDR3 has 16 residues. CDR1 and CDR2 from the germline V gene are KGHSH and LQKENI. J was trimmed by 6 bases and V by 0 bases; bases with no gene match: 7. The CDR3 loop is CASSPPVQGVVNEQFF. CDR3 DNA sequence: TGTGCCAGCTCACCACCGGTACAGGGGGTCGTCAATGAGCAGTTCTTC.

The J gene is TRBJ2-7, the V gene TRBV6-5; D is undetermined. The ends were cut back, 2 bases at V and 4 bases at J, with 15 bases in the middle. This CDR3 comprises 15 residues. CDR1 is MNHEY, CDR2 SVGAGI, per germline. CDR3 bases: TGTGCCAGCAGTTACGGGGAAGGTGGCCAGTACGAGCAGTACTTC. Translation: CASSYGEGGQYEQYF.

This chain connects TRBV6-6 to TRBJ2-5; a weak D match, TRBD2 (5 bases). The closer fit of TRBJ2-7 to the DNA end suggests the J call may be wrong. The CDR3 extends over 15 amino acids. Germline V CDR1 and CDR2: MNHNY, SVGAGI (reference sequence). This chain's CDR3 is CASSYSSSEGYEQYF. CDR3 DNA: TGTGCCAGCAGTTACTCGAGTAGTGAGGGCTACGAGCAGTACTTC.